A single sample gave rise to the 11 T cell receptor beta chains below, sequenced in a study of shared clonotypes between healthy human individuals. TCRdb's table, derived via immunoSEQ multiplex PCR, lists solely in-frame clones and lacks some. The sample includes 1.6 million or so clones, approximately 98.5% of them seen just once. The sequenced sample consisted of naive CD4+ T cells sorted from blood. Stated subset: CD45RA+ positively selected. These receptors originate from a young man in good health.

The chain is built from TRBV29-1 and TRBJ1-5, with a weak D call TRBD1 (6 bases). The CDR3 sequence is 13 residues long. The germline V gene encodes CDR1 SQVTM and CDR2 ANQGSEA. V was trimmed by 5 bases and J by 5 bases, leaving 13 bases between them. In DNA, the CDR3 is TGCAGCGTTTCACAGGGTTTGGATCAGCCCCAGCATTTT. Translated: CSVSQGLDQPQHF.

The chain couples TRBV5-4 to TRBJ2-7; D is uncertain. Trimming stripped 4 bases from V and 0 bases from J, with 11 bases between. CDR1 is SGHNT and CDR2 is YYREEE in the germline V gene (reference sequence). The CDR3 sequence is 14 residues long. CDR3 nucleotide sequence: TGTGCCAGCAGCGGACGGACGGGCTCCTACGAGCAGTACTTC. This encodes CASSGRTGSYEQYF. Based on the CDR3 plus reference TRBV5-4 and TRBJ2-7, the full variable domain is ETGVTQSPTHLIKTRGQQVTLRCSSQSGHNTVSWYQQALGQGPQFIFQYYREEENGRGNFPPRFSGLQFPNYSSELNVNALELDDSALYLCASSGRTGSYEQYFGPGTRLTVT.

The V call is TRBV9, the J call TRBJ2-3, with D hard to call. Germline values: CDR1 SGDLS, CDR2 YYNGEE. The CDR3 is made up of 17 amino acids. Between the trimmed V and J ends, which lost 0 bases and 4 bases, there was a span of 18 bases. CDR3 sequence (DNA): TGTGCCAGCAGCGTAGCTAGTCGTTCGGTTGGGTCAGATACGCAGTATTTT. It specifies CASSVASRSVGSDTQYF.

CDR3 region: CASSLDAGTAYTF. In DNA form, the CDR3 reads TGCGCCAGCAGCTTGGACGCCGGGACAGCATACACCTTC. The chain joins TRBV5-1 to TRBJ1-2, with TRBD1 identical over 7 bases. Germline V gene sequence: CDR1 SGHRS, CDR2 YFSETQ. The V and J ends lost 0 bases and 11 bases, in that order; junction bases with no gene match: 7. This CDR3 contains 13 residues.

This chain links TRBV28 with TRBJ1-2; weak D call: TRBD1 (5 bases). Trimming pared 6 bases from V and 5 bases from J, leaving 16 bases between. The CDR3 contains 14 residues. Germline V lookup: CDR1 MDHEN, CDR2 SYDVKM. CDR3 residues: CASRRFDRDYGYTF. CDR3 nucleotide sequence: TGTGCCAGCAGAAGATTCGACAGAGATTATGGCTACACCTTC.

This chain connects TRBV18 to TRBJ2-2; tentatively, D is TRBD1 (5 bases). The CDR3 consists of 19 residues. Looked up from germline, CDR1 is KGHSH and CDR2 is LQKENI. The V and J ends lost 0 bases and 6 bases respectively, with 23 bases between them. CDR3 loop: CASSPPQGLAGSVAGELFF. The DNA for the CDR3 is TGTGCCAGCTCACCACCGCAGGGTCTGGCAGGAAGCGTGGCCGGGGAGCTGTTTTTT.

About this clone: Other DNA sequences in this specimen translate into the identical CDR3. The V call is TRBV18, the J call TRBJ2-7, with TRBD2 as a possible D gene (5 bases). Germline-derived CDR1 and CDR2 are KGHSH and LQKENI. The CDR3 totals 14 residues. The ends were cut back, 3 bases at V and 0 bases at J, with 9 bases in the middle. CDR3 DNA sequence: TGTGCCAGCTCACCCCGGAGGAGCTCCTACGAGCAGTACTTC. Protein: CASSPRRSSYEQYF.

The chain combines TRBV6-5 with TRBJ1-4, with no clear D. The CDR3 spans 15 residues. V was clipped by 1 base and J by 2 bases, with 8 bases between them. Germline CDR1 is MNHEY and CDR2 is SVGAGI. The CDR3 DNA sequence: TGTGCCAGCAGTTACTTGCCCTCGACTAATGAAAAACTGTTTTTT. Its translation is CASSYLPSTNEKLFF.

The chain has TRBV10-3 and TRBJ2-1, with 16 bases matching TRBD2. The CDR3 spans 16 residues. Germline CDR1 ENHRY, CDR2 SYGVKD. Trimming took 6 bases from V and 4 from J; bases not matched to a gene: 3. CDR3 nucleotides: TGTGCCATCAGCGGGACTAGCGGGAGGGATTACAATGAGCAGTTCTTC. Translated: CAISGTSGRDYNEQFF.

The rearrangement uses TRBV18 and TRBJ2-2, with 7 bases aligning to TRBD1. V shed 0 bases and J 3 bases; nucleotides not matched to a gene: 7. This CDR3 contains 17 residues. Germline loops: CDR1 KGHSH, CDR2 LQKENI. DNA for the CDR3: TGTGCCAGCTCACCACCAATCGCAGGGGGTTACACCGGGGAGCTGTTTTTT. This sequence encodes CASSPPIAGGYTGELFF.

The chain has TRBV5-6 and TRBJ2-7, with 9 bases lining up with TRBD2. V lost 2 bases, J lost 7 bases, and 13 bases stayed unmatched. The CDR3 totals 16 residues. CDR1 SGHDT and CDR2 YYEEEE come from the germline V gene. In DNA, the CDR3 is TGTGCCAGCAGCTTCAATTTACTAGCGGGCACTGGTGAGCAGTACTTC. Translated, it gives CASSFNLLAGTGEQYF.